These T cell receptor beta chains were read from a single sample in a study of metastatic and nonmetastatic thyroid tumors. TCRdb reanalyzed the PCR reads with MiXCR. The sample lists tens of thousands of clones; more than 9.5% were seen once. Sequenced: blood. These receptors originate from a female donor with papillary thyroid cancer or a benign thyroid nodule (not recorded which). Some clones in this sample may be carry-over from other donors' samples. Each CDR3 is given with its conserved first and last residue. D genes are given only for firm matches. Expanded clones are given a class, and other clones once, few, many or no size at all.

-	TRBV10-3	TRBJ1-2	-	TGTGCCATCAGTGAGGTCGGGGATGACTGCTACACCTTC	CAISEVGDDCYTF
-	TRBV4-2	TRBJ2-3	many	TGTGCCAGCAGCCAAGGGGGGCGGGGGAGCACAGATACGCAGTATTTT	CASSQGGRGSTDTQYF
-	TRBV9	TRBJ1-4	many	TGTGCCAGCAGCGTCGGCAGGGTTGGTGAAAAACTGTTTTTT	CASSVGRVGEKLFF
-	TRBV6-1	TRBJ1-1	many	TGTGCCAGCAGGCCCTTTCTGAGGAACACTGAAGCTTTCTTT	CASRPFLRNTEAFF
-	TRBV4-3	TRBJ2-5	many	TGCGCCAGCAGCCAATCGACAGAGTATGGGACCCAGTACTTC	CASSQSTEYGTQYF
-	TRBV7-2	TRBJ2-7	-	TGTGCCAGCAGCTTAGAGTGGGAGACGGTTGAGCAGTACTTC	CASSLEWETVEQYF
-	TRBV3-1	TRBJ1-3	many	TGTGCCAGCAGCCAAGTTGCCATCAGCTCTGGAAACACCATATATTTT	CASSQVAISSGNTIYF
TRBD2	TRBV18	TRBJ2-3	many	TGTGCCAGCTCACCACCTGGGTTGGCTAGCGGAAGCACAGATACGCAGTATTTT	CASSPPGLASGSTDTQYF
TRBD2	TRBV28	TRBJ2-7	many	TGTGCCAGCAGTCCGCCCGGGGGGAGAAAATACGAGCAGTACTTC	CASSPPGGRKYEQYF
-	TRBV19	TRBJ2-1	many	TGTGCCAGTAGTGAGGCCCCCGGGGGTGAGCAGTTCTTC	CASSEAPGGEQFF
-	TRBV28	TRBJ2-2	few	TGTGCCGGCAGTTTAGCGGAGTCCCACACCGGGGAGCTGTTTTTT	CAGSLAESHTGELFF
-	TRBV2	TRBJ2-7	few	TGTGCCAGCAGTGTTAACGACAACTACGAGCAGTACTTC	CASSVNDNYEQYF
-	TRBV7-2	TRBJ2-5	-	TGTGCCAGCAGCTTAGGCGACGCGGCGGAGACCCAATACTTC	CASSLGDAAETQYF
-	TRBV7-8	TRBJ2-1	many	TGTGCCAGCAGCTTAGGGTTTCCGGAAAGCTCCTACAATGAGCAGTTCTTC	CASSLGFPESSYNEQFF
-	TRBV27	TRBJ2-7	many	TGTGCCAGCAGTTTGGGCGGCCGATACGAGCAGTACTTC	CASSLGGRYEQYF